These T cell receptor beta chains were read from a single sample in a study of human CD8 memory T cell subsets. TCRdb derives one entry per CDR3 protein from the 5' RACE reads, leaving out DNA. The sample has about 11,000 distinct CDR3 sequences, and its top ten clones hold roughly 8.7%. Input material: CD8+ T cells from PBMCs. These receptors were taken from a human donor in good health. CDR3s include the opening cysteine and the closing phenylalanine or tryptophan. Size is stated for part of the rows, as once, few or many counts, or as a class when the clone is expanded.

12 medium-sized TRBJ1-1 TRBV7-9 CATQDWNTEAFF
14 medium-sized TRBJ1-1 TRBV29-1 CSVEPRGPNTEAFF
15 NA TRBJ2-1 TRBV9 CASSVWAEPNNEQFF
15 NA TRBJ2-1 TRBV29-1 CSVPPPGTANNEQFF
13 NA TRBJ1-5 TRBV6-2/TRBV6-3 CASSYEWFQPQHF
14 NA TRBJ2-5 TRBV29-1 CSVEGEVDEETQYF
15 NA TRBJ1-5 TRBV12-3/TRBV12-4 CASSDGQGLNQPQHF
15 NA TRBJ1-1 TRBV7-2 CASRDLWGQDTEAFF
15 NA TRBJ2-5 TRBV7-6 CASSPTLEYQETQYF
14 NA TRBJ2-5 TRBV7-8 CASSAQIFQETQYF
13 NA TRBJ1-5 TRBV5-6 CASSSRAGQPQHF
14 NA TRBJ1-6 TRBV7-6 CASSLSGPNSPLHF
14 NA TRBJ2-3 TRBV20-1 CSAPTSGGADTQYF
16 NA TRBJ2-6 TRBV6-5 CASSYSTGAGANVLTF
15 NA TRBJ2-1 TRBV12-3/TRBV12-4 CASALLAGGDNEQFF
17 NA TRBJ2-3 TRBV6-5 CASSYSTLAGGTDTQYF
16 NA TRBJ2-1 TRBV12-3/TRBV12-4 CASSPTSGSSYNEQFF
14 NA TRBJ2-3 TRBV29-1 CSVGHPRQAGTQYF
15 NA TRBJ2-1 TRBV21-1 CASSPWAGTYNEQFF